Below are 21 T cell receptor beta chains sequenced from a single sample in a study of T-cell reconstitution after alpha-beta-depleted transplantation in children. Unique molecular identifiers were built into the TCRbeta library. TCRdb re-analysed the PCR reads in MiXCR, keeping a single row per CDR3 protein. The table has more than 400,000 distinct CDR3 sequences, over 10% seen once; the top ten hold 14%. Sequenced here: PBMCs, mostly from graft donor cells, sampled 180 days after TCRalphabeta/CD19-depleted stem cell transplant. The receptor source for this set is a female patient between 2 and 10 years old who had a stem cell transplant for aplastic anemia, so the T cells may come from the graft donor.

This chain joins TRBV4-3 and TRBJ2-3; D may match TRBD1 or TRBD2 (5 bases each). V lost 1 base to trimming and J lost 2 bases, with 25 bases between them. The CDR3 length is 20 residues. Germline V CDR1 and CDR2: LGHNA, YSLEER. The CDR3 loop is CASSQVRGSFGGGITDTQYF. CDR3 in DNA: TGCGCCAGCAGCCAAGTGAGGGGAAGCTTCGGCGGAGGCATCACAGATACGCAGTATTTT.

This clonotype has only a few counts. A much bigger clone sits one base away, suggesting this may be a read error. The chain uses TRBV28 and TRBJ1-2; 9 nucleotides agree with TRBD1. The CDR3 has 13 amino acids. Trimming removed 6 bases from V and 2 bases from J; junction bases left unmatched: 1. Germline V CDR1 and CDR2: MDHEN, SYDVKM. CDR3 protein: CASRGTGNYGYTF. CDR3 DNA sequence: TGTGCCAGCAGAGGGACAGGGAACTATGGCTACACCTTC.

This clonotype has ten or more counts. V usage is TRBV2 and J usage is TRBJ2-1; 7 bases agree with TRBD2. Germline CDR1 and CDR2: SNHLY and FYNNEI. The CDR3 has 15 amino acids. Trimming took 1 base from V and 5 from J; bases not matched to a gene: 5. CDR3 sequence: CASSEGELANNEQFF. CDR3 coding DNA: TGTGCCAGCAGTGAAGGGGAACTAGCGAACAATGAGCAGTTCTTC.

As concerns this clonotype: One base away lies a much larger clone, so this may be a sequencing read error. CDR3 in amino acids: CANSDYGTGFSYNEQFF. The DNA of the CDR3 is TGTGCCAACAGTGATTATGGGACAGGTTTCTCCTACAATGAGCAGTTCTTC. This sequence joins TRBV24-1 and TRBJ2-1; 8 nucleotides line up with TRBD1. Germline CDR1 is KGHDR and CDR2 is SFDVKD. The CDR3 is made up of 17 amino acids.

This chain joins TRBV7-9 and TRBJ2-3; 7 positions match TRBD1. V shed 6 bases and J 5 bases; nucleotides not matched to a gene: 8. The germline gives CDR1 SEHNR, CDR2 FQNEAQ (reference sequence). The CDR3 runs to 14 residues. The CDR3 loop reads CASSLLDREDTQYF. The CDR3 DNA sequence: TGTGCCAGCAGTCTTCTTGACAGGGAAGATACGCAGTATTTT. The full variable domain, rest sourced from reference TRBV7-9 and TRBJ2-3, is DTGVSQNPRHKITKRGQNVTFRCDPISEHNRLYWYRQTLGQGPEFLTYFQNEAQLEKSRLLSDRFSAERPKGSFSTLEIQRTEQGDSAMYLCASSLLDREDTQYFGPGTRLTVL.

The chain joins TRBV7-9 to TRBJ1-1; D call uncertain. The CDR3 runs 14 residues. Trimming shortened V by 1 base and J by 9 bases, and 15 bases separated the two germline ends. CDR1 is SEHNR and CDR2 is FQNEAQ in the germline V gene (reference sequence). The CDR3 loop is CASSLGRTGEKAFF. The CDR3 coding sequence is TGTGCCAGCAGCTTAGGTAGGACGGGAGAGAAAGCTTTCTTT.

This clonotype was picked up many times. The chain couples TRBV29-1 to TRBJ1-1; D remains ambiguous. V dropped 3 bases and J dropped 3 bases, with 8 bases sitting between them. The CDR3 is 12 residues long. The germline CDR1 and CDR2 sequences are SQVTM and ANQGSEA. The CDR3 region has the DNA TGCAGCGTTGAGTCTGGATACACTGAAGCTTTCTTT. This translates into CSVESGYTEAFF.

The chain has TRBV28 and TRBJ1-1, with TRBD1 matching 9 bases. Germline lookup yields CDR1 MDHEN and CDR2 SYDVKM. V trimming: 6 bases; J trimming: 5 bases; junction bases outside the gene matches: 7. The CDR3 sequence is 14 residues long. The CDR3 bases are TGTGCCAGCAGAAGGGACAGGGAATTAACTGAAGCTTTCTTT. Translating it yields CASRRDRELTEAFF.

This clonotype was seen a handful of times. This chain connects TRBV20-1 to TRBJ2-3; tentative D call: TRBD1 (6 bases). V was cut by 3 bases and J by 3 bases, with 13 bases left in between. Germline V gives CDR1 DFQATT, CDR2 SNEGSKA (reference sequence). CDR3 size: 14 residues. CDR3 in amino acids: CSASQQGLTDTQYF. The DNA of the CDR3 is TGCAGTGCTAGTCAGCAGGGGCTAACAGATACGCAGTATTTT.

This clonotype was recorded many times. This rearrangement joins TRBV6-2 or TRBV6-3 to TRBJ2-5, with D possibly being TRBD1 or TRBD2 (5 bases each). V was cut by 5 bases and J by 0 bases, with 13 bases left in between. This CDR3 comprises 15 residues. Germline V gene data show CDR1 as MNHEY and CDR2 as SVGEGT. The DNA for the CDR3 is TGTGCCAGCAGTCCGGGACCCCGATACCAAGAGACCCAGTACTTC. Translation gives CASSPGPRYQETQYF.

This clonotype has only a few counts. The gene calls are TRBV30 and TRBJ1-5; TRBD1 matches 7 bases. Germline V gene lookup returns CDR1 GTSNPN and CDR2 SVGIG (reference sequence). This CDR3 region has 14 residues. With V trimmed by 4 bases and J by 2 bases, 5 bases remained unmatched. The CDR3 protein is CAWTTGDGNQPQHF. DNA of the CDR3: TGTGCCTGGACAACAGGGGATGGCAATCAGCCCCAGCATTTT. The full variable domain, in which reference TRBV30 and TRBJ1-5 provide the parts outside the CDR3, is SQTIHQWPATLVQPVGSPLSLECTVEGTSNPNLYWYRQAAGRGLQLLFYSVGIGQISSEVPQNLSASRPQDRQFILSSKKLLLSDSGFYLCAWTTGDGNQPQHFGDGTRLSIL.

The chain employs TRBV6-2 or TRBV6-3 and TRBJ2-1; TRBD1 matches 9 bases. V gave up 2 bases and J gave up 6 bases; unmatched junction bases: 17. Germline-derived CDR1 and CDR2 are MNHEY and SVGEGT. The CDR3 is 19 amino acids. CDR3 coding DNA: TGTGCCAGCAGTTACACGAGCTGGACAGGGGCTTGTGGCAGCAATGAGCAGTTCTTC. Residues: CASSYTSWTGACGSNEQFF.

This clonotype was seen only a few times. The V and J genes are TRBV4-3 and TRBJ2-1; 8 positions match TRBD1. The CDR3 runs 20 residues. The junction had 20 bases not matched to a gene; V was cut back by 1 base and J by 6 bases. Germline V CDR1 and CDR2: LGHNA, YSLEER. The CDR3 bases are TGCGCCAGCAGCCAAGTCCCAGGGGGCAGGCTAGCGACCTCGGTCAATGAGCAGTTCTTC. Residues: CASSQVPGGRLATSVNEQFF.

In this sample, this clonotype turned up many times. The junction differs from germline at one of its ends, possibly a read error. The chain links TRBV5-1 to TRBJ2-1; TRBD2 aligns across 9 bases. Per the germline V gene, CDR1 is SGHRS and CDR2 is YFSETQ. The CDR3 loop spans 16 amino acids. CDR3: CASGLSSGLATPEQFF. The CDR3 bases are TGCGCCAGCGGCTTGTCGTCAGGACTAGCGACGCCAGAGCAGTTCTTC.

In this sample, this clonotype turned up a few times. J is TRBJ2-4 and V is TRBV11-2; the D gene is possibly TRBD1 (6 bases). The CDR3 loop spans 14 amino acids. V was cut by 7 bases and J by 3 bases, with 13 bases left in between. CDR1 SGHAT and CDR2 FQNNGV come from the germline V gene. The CDR3 here is CASTRTVDKNIQYF. CDR3 nucleotide sequence: TGTGCCAGCACGCGGACAGTGGACAAAAACATTCAGTACTTC.

The chain has TRBV19 and TRBJ2-3; D is ambiguous. With 1 base removed from V and 4 bases from J, the gap between germline ends came to 6 bases. The CDR3 totals 13 residues. The germline gives CDR1 LNHDA, CDR2 SQIVND (reference sequence). The CDR3 protein is CASSIVDADTQYF. The CDR3 DNA is TGTGCCAGTAGTATAGTAGACGCAGATACGCAGTATTTT.

At least ten counts were recorded for this clonotype. The chain carries TRBV29-1 and TRBJ2-1; perhaps D is TRBD1 or TRBD2 (5 bases each). This CDR3 spans 13 amino acids. Germline CDR1 and CDR2: SQVTM and ANQGSEA. V lost 8 bases and J 8 bases, leaving 19 bases between the germline ends. CDR3 region: CSSGTKLQYEQFF. As DNA, the CDR3 is TGCAGCTCCGGGACCAAACTTCAATATGAGCAGTTCTTC.

The rearrangement uses TRBV20-1 and TRBJ2-3, with D tentatively TRBD1 or TRBD2 (6 bases each). The ends were cut back, 6 bases at V and 3 bases at J, with 13 bases in the middle. Germline V CDR1 and CDR2: DFQATT, SNEGSKA (reference sequence). The CDR3 runs 13 residues. The CDR3 region has the DNA TGCAGTGCGGTATGGGGGGCGACAGATACGCAGTATTTT. Encoded protein: CSAVWGATDTQYF.

This chain joins TRBV5-1 and TRBJ2-2, with 8 bases fitting TRBD2. The CDR3 extends over 15 amino acids. Unmatched junction bases numbered 6, after V lost 1 base and J lost 7 bases. Germline values: CDR1 SGHRS, CDR2 YFSETQ. CDR3 amino acids: CASSLLSLAGGELFF. CDR3 sequence (DNA): TGCGCCAGCAGCTTGTTGTCGCTAGCGGGCGGGGAGCTGTTTTTT.

The chain links TRBV5-5 to TRBJ1-6; 9 bases agree with TRBD1. The CDR3 extends over 18 amino acids. V dropped 4 bases and J dropped 5; count of bases not matched to a gene: 13. Per the germline V gene, CDR1 is SGHKS and CDR2 is YYEKEE (reference sequence). The CDR3 nucleotides read TGTGCCAGCAGCACGGGACAGGGTAATTGGATTAATAATTCACCCCTCCACTTT. Amino acids: CASSTGQGNWINNSPLHF.

The chain combines TRBV20-1 with TRBJ1-2, with 9 bases lining up with TRBD1. CDR1 DFQATT and CDR2 SNEGSKA come from the germline V gene (reference sequence). This CDR3 region has 17 residues. With 5 bases clipped from V and 2 bases from J, the junction kept 15 bases outside the gene matches. The CDR3 DNA sequence: TGCAGTGCTGCCGGTACCGGGACAGGGCGGCGAAACTATGGCTACACCTTC. Its protein is CSAAGTGTGRRNYGYTF.